The 25 T cell receptor beta chains given below trace back to one sample, sequenced in a study of blood T cell repertoires in COVID-19. Assay used: immunoSEQ multiplex PCR; TCRdb lists only in-frame clones, some missing. This table has about 100,000 clones, less than 75% appearing once. The sequenced material came from peripheral blood. The receptors were sampled from a woman in her thirties or forties with acute or convalescent COVID-19.

The chain has TRBV6-2 or TRBV6-3 and TRBJ1-2, with 7 bases lining up with TRBD1. After removal of 4 bases from V and 0 bases from J, the junction contained 2 bases not matched to a gene. Germline V gene data show CDR1 as MNHEY and CDR2 as SVGEGT. The CDR3 runs to 14 residues. The CDR3 bases are TGTGCCAGCAGTTCCCAGGGGGCTAACTATGGCTACACCTTC. Amino acids: CASSSQGANYGYTF.

The chain recombines TRBV7-2 with TRBJ2-7, with D perhaps matching TRBD2 (7 bases). Trimming left V 1 base short and J 4 bases short, with 14 bases between. The germline V gene has CDR1 SGHTA and CDR2 FQGNSA. This CDR3 is 15 amino acids long. CDR3 nucleotide sequence: TGTGCCAGCAGCTTAGTGGGGGGGGGCGGGTACGAGCAGTACTTC. It codes for CASSLVGGGGYEQYF.

The CDR3 DNA sequence: TGCGCCAGCAGCCAAAGGACAGGGGAGAACGAGCAGTACTTC. It translates to CASSQRTGENEQYF. The J gene is TRBJ2-7, the V gene TRBV4-1; 9 nucleotides match TRBD1. This CDR3 has 14 residues. The V segment lost 2 bases and the J segment 5 bases; nucleotides outside the gene matches: 4. CDR1 is MGHRA and CDR2 is YSYEKL in the germline V gene.

This sequence joins TRBV11-3 and TRBJ2-3; a weak D match, TRBD1 (5 bases). V shed 0 bases and J shed 0 bases, with 19 bases lying between them. The CDR3 totals 19 residues. CDR1 and CDR2 from the germline V gene are SGHNT and YENEEA. The CDR3 loop reads CASSLDEYAAGSSTDTQYF. DNA of the CDR3: TGTGCCAGCAGCTTAGATGAATATGCGGCAGGGTCTAGCACAGATACGCAGTATTTT.

The chain recombines TRBV29-1 with TRBJ2-7; D is unclear. V lost 0 bases and J lost 2, with 11 bases in between. The CDR3 length is 14 residues. Germline CDR1 SQVTM, CDR2 ANQGSEA. The CDR3 nucleotides read TGCAGCGTTGAAGATCGCGCTAAGCCCTACGAGCAGTACTTC. This sequence encodes CSVEDRAKPYEQYF.

V and J are TRBV7-8 and TRBJ1-1; D might be TRBD1 (5 bases). Between the trimmed V and J ends, which lost 5 bases and 2 bases, there was a span of 12 bases. The CDR3 sequence is 14 residues long. Germline assignment: CDR1 SGHVS and CDR2 FQNEAQ. The DNA of the CDR3 is TGTGCCAGCAGCCCAGGGCAGGCTAACACTGAAGCTTTCTTT. This encodes CASSPGQANTEAFF.

The V gene is TRBV27, the J gene TRBJ1-4; tentatively, D is TRBD1 (5 bases). V lost 5 bases to trimming and J lost 11 bases, with 12 bases between them. This CDR3 contains 12 residues. From germline, CDR1 is MNHEY and CDR2 SMNVEV (reference sequence). CDR3 nucleotide sequence: TGTGCCAGCAGTGGCCTCCAGGGTAAACTGTTTTTT. It codes for CASSGLQGKLFF.

The rearrangement uses TRBV7-2 and TRBJ2-1; tentatively, D is TRBD2 (6 bases). Deletions cut 5 bases from V and 4 bases from J, with 9 bases between. There are 13 residues in the CDR3. Germline CDR1 SGHTA, CDR2 FQGNSA. CDR3 nucleotide sequence: TGTGCCAGCAGCGGGGGGTGGTACAATGAGCAGTTCTTC. Its protein product is CASSGGWYNEQFF.

The CDR3 bases are TGTGCCTGGAGTATTCAGGGGGCGATGAACACTGAAGCTTTCTTT. Translating gives CAWSIQGAMNTEAFF. This rearrangement joins TRBV30 to TRBJ1-1; 8 bases line up with TRBD1. CDR1 is GTSNPN, CDR2 SVGIG, per germline (reference sequence). The J segment lost 0 bases and the V segment lost 2 bases, leaving 5 bases of the junction unmatched. The CDR3 has 15 amino acids.

The genes are TRBV9 and TRBJ1-2; TRBD1 agrees at 9 bases. The V gene's germline CDR1 is SGDLS and CDR2 YYNGEE. The CDR3 loop spans 14 amino acids. V trimming: 0 bases; J trimming: 7 bases; junction bases outside the gene matches: 4. The CDR3 DNA reads as TGTGCCAGCAGCGTAGGAACAGGGGGCTTTGGCTACACCTTC. Translation: CASSVGTGGFGYTF.

This sequence joins TRBV3-1 (or the pseudogene TRBV3-2) and TRBJ1-1; TRBD1 is a possible D gene (5 bases). The ends were cut back, 1 base at V and 4 bases at J, with 13 bases in the middle. The V gene's germline CDR1 is LGHDT and CDR2 YNNKEL (reference sequence). This CDR3 is built from 15 residues. The CDR3 loop is CASSQAARGSTEAFF. The CDR3 region has the DNA TGTGCCAGCAGCCAAGCAGCTCGGGGGAGCACTGAAGCTTTCTTT.

This clone came up a few times. V usage is TRBV15 and J usage is TRBJ2-5, with 10 bases lining up with TRBD2. V gave up 4 bases and J gave up 5 bases; unmatched junction bases: 1. Germline CDR1 LNHNV, CDR2 YYDKDF (reference sequence). This CDR3 comprises 13 residues. CDR3 in DNA: TGTGCCACCAGCACGACTAGCGGGGAGACCCAGTACTTC. It yields the protein CATSTTSGETQYF. Drawing the rest from reference TRBV15 and TRBJ2-5, the complete variable domain is DAMVIQNPRYQVTQFGKPVTLSCSQTLNHNVMYWYQQKSSQAPKLLFHYYDKDFNNEADTPDNFQSRRPNTSFCFLDIRSPGLGDTAMYLCATSTTSGETQYFGPGTRLLVL.

This clone occurred a few times. The chain is built from TRBV5-8 and TRBJ2-7; 7 bases agree with TRBD1. Germline assignment: CDR1 SGHTS and CDR2 YDEGEE. The junction had 10 bases not matched to a gene; V was cut back by 3 bases and J by 4 bases. The CDR3 extends over 15 amino acids. The CDR3 DNA sequence: TGTGCCAGCAGCTCGAACAGGGGCCTGGGTTACGAGCAGTACTTC. This gives the protein CASSSNRGLGYEQYF.

The V call is TRBV19, the J call TRBJ2-5; 7 positions match TRBD2. V lost 6 bases to trimming and J lost 3 bases; unmatched junction nucleotides: 10. This CDR3 has 15 residues. Germline loops: CDR1 LNHDA, CDR2 SQIVND (reference sequence). This chain's CDR3 is CASSKTSRGEETQYF. CDR3 in DNA: TGTGCCAGTAGCAAGACTAGCCGGGGGGAAGAGACCCAGTACTTC.

In this sample, this clone turned up once. The V and J genes are TRBV19 and TRBJ1-4; D not resolved. The CDR3 consists of 14 residues. Germline V gives CDR1 LNHDA, CDR2 SQIVND (reference sequence). Trimming took off 1 base at V and 8 bases at J, with 11 bases between the two ends. The CDR3 protein is CASSIGSGIEKLFF. CDR3 sequence (DNA): TGTGCCAGTAGTATAGGGTCGGGGATCGAAAAACTGTTTTTT.

The J gene is TRBJ1-1, the V gene TRBV27; unclear D gene. Trimming cost V 8 bases and J 0 bases, with 10 bases left between them. The CDR3 extends over 13 amino acids. CDR1 is MNHEY and CDR2 is SMNVEV in the germline V gene (reference sequence). CDR3 protein: CASPGLLNTEAFF. For the CDR3, the DNA is TGTGCCAGCCCCGGACTTTTGAACACTGAAGCTTTCTTT.

The rearrangement uses TRBV15 and TRBJ1-1; weak D call: TRBD1 (6 bases). The CDR3 length is 16 residues. V was trimmed by 0 bases and J by 1 base, leaving 12 bases between them. Per the germline V gene, CDR1 is LNHNV and CDR2 is YYDKDF (reference sequence). In nucleotides, the CDR3 is TGTGCCACCAGCAGAGAGTGGGTACAGGGGAACACTGAAGCTTTCTTT. As protein: CATSREWVQGNTEAFF. Looking up the rest from reference TRBV15 and TRBJ1-1 gives the full variable domain: DAMVIQNPRYQVTQFGKPVTLSCSQTLNHNVMYWYQQKSSQAPKLLFHYYDKDFNNEADTPDNFQSRRPNTSFCFLDIRSPGLGDTAMYLCATSREWVQGNTEAFFGQGTRLTVV.

This clone has more than one count but fewer than ten. The chain carries TRBV7-2 and TRBJ1-4; D call uncertain. This CDR3 has 13 amino acids. V was cut by 4 bases and J by 4 bases, with 7 bases left in between. Germline loops: CDR1 SGHTA, CDR2 FQGNSA. The CDR3 region is CASSSRGNEKLFF. CDR3 in DNA: TGTGCCAGCAGCTCCCGGGGTAATGAAAAACTGTTTTTT.

As regards this clone: One junction end disagrees with the germline gene, perhaps due to a read error. The chain combines TRBV6-5 with TRBJ1-6, with TRBD1 as a possible D gene (6 bases). CDR3 length: 14 residues. Germline V gene data show CDR1 as MNHEY and CDR2 as SVGAGI. Here the CDR3 reads CATSTGQHNSPLHF. CDR3 nucleotides: TGTGCCACCAGTACAGGACAGCATAATTCACCCCTCCACTTT.

This chain connects TRBV2 to TRBJ2-1, with D possibly TRBD2 on 7 matching bases. V lost 4 bases to trimming and J lost 0 bases, with 10 bases between them. The CDR3 contains 15 residues. Per germline, CDR1 SNHLY and CDR2 FYNNEI. The CDR3 bases are TGTGCCAGCAGTGGGGGGGGCCCCTCCTACAATGAGCAGTTCTTC. Translation: CASSGGGPSYNEQFF. The whole variable domain, filled in from reference TRBV2 and TRBJ2-1, reads EPEVTQTPSHQVTQMGQEVILRCVPISNHLYFYWYRQILGQKVEFLVSFYNNEISEKSEIFDDQFSVERPDGSNFTLKIRSTKLEDSAMYFCASSGGGPSYNEQFFGPGTRLTVL.

This clone was picked up a small number of times. The CDR3 DNA follows: TGCGCCAGCAGCTTAGAGCGGGGGGGCCTGAACATTCAGTACTTC. It codes for CASSLERGGLNIQYF. The chain carries TRBV5-1 and TRBJ2-4; TRBD2 agrees at 10 bases. Germline V CDR1 and CDR2: SGHRS, YFSETQ. The length of the CDR3 is 15 residues. V shed 2 bases and J 7 bases; nucleotides not matched to a gene: 6.

The V call is TRBV30, the J call TRBJ1-1, with a tentative D call TRBD1 (5 bases). The V gene's germline CDR1 is GTSNPN and CDR2 SVGIG (reference sequence). Trimming shortened V by 2 bases and J by 11 bases, and 15 bases separated the two germline ends. The CDR3 is made up of 12 amino acids. The DNA of the CDR3 is TGTGCCTGGAGTCCCCGGGGGAAGGTTGCTTTCTTT. Protein: CAWSPRGKVAFF. Complete variable domain (other parts from reference TRBV30 and TRBJ1-1): SQTIHQWPATLVQPVGSPLSLECTVEGTSNPNLYWYRQAAGRGLQLLFYSVGIGQISSEVPQNLSASRPQDRQFILSSKKLLLSDSGFYLCAWSPRGKVAFFGQGTRLTVV.

The chain couples TRBV7-6 to TRBJ2-5; TRBD2 matches at 8 bases. The CDR3 is 15 amino acids. V lost 3 bases, J lost 5 bases, and 8 bases stayed unmatched. The germline CDR1 and CDR2 sequences are SGHVS and FNYEAQ. CDR3 sequence reads: CASSLTGGQGETQYF. In DNA, the CDR3 is TGTGCCAGCAGCTTGACGGGGGGGCAGGGCGAGACCCAGTACTTC.

Only one count was recorded for this clone. The V and J genes are TRBV7-9 and TRBJ1-6, with a weak D call TRBD1 (5 bases). The CDR3 is made up of 12 amino acids. Germline CDR1 and CDR2: SEHNR and FQNEAQ (reference sequence). Trimming took off 7 bases at V and 9 bases at J, with 10 bases between the two ends. CDR3 DNA sequence: TGTGCCAGCACTTTAGGGGCTTCACCCCTCCACTTT. This encodes CASTLGASPLHF.

A few counts support this clone. CDR3 sequence (DNA): TGTGCCAGCAGGAAACAGGGGGCTTATGGCTACACCTTC. Translated: CASRKQGAYGYTF. The rearrangement links TRBV5-4 to TRBJ1-2, with TRBD1 matching over 9 bases. Germline V CDR1 and CDR2: SGHNT, YYREEE (reference sequence). The CDR3 is 13 residues long. The J segment lost 5 bases and the V segment lost 5 bases, leaving 4 bases of the junction unmatched.